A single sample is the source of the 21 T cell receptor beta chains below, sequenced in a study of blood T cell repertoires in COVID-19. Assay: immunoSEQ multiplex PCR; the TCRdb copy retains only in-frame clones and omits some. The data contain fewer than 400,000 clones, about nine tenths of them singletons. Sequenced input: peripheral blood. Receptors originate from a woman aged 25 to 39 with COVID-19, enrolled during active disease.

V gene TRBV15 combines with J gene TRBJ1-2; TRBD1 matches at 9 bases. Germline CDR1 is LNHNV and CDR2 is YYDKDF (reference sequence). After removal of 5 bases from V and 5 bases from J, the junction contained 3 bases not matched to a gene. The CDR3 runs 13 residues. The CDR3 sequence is CATSPGQGYGYTF. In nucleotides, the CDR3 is TGTGCCACCAGCCCCGGACAGGGGTATGGCTACACCTTC.

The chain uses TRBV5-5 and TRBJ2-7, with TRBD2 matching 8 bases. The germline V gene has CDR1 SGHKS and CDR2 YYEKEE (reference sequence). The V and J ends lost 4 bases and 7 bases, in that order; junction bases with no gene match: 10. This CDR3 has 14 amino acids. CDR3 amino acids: CASSVAGGGGEQYF. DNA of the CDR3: TGTGCCAGCAGCGTGGCGGGGGGCGGAGGGGAGCAGTACTTC.

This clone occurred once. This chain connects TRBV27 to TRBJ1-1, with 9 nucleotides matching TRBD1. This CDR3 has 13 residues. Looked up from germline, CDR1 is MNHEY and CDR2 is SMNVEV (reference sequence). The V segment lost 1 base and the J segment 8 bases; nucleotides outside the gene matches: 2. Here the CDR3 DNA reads TGTGCCAGCAGTTTATACAGGGGGCACGAAGCTTTCTTT. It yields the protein CASSLYRGHEAFF.

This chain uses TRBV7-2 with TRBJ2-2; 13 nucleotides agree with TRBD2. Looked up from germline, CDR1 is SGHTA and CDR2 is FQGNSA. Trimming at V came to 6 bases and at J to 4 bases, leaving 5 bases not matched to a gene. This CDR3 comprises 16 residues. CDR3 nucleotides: TGTGCCAGCAGTTCCGGACTAGCGGGAGCCACCGGGGAGCTGTTTTTT. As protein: CASSSGLAGATGELFF. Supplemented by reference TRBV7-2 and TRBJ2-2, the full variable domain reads GAGVSQSPSNKVTEKGKDVELRCDPISGHTALYWYRQSLGQGLEFLIYFQGNSAPDKSGLPSDRFSAERTGGSVSTLTIQRTQQEDSAVYLCASSSGLAGATGELFFGEGSRLTVL.

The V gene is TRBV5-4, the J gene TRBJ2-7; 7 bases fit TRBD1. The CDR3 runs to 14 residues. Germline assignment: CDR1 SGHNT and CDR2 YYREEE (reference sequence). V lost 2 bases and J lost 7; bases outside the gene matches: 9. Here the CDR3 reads CASSFATGWEEQYF. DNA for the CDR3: TGTGCCAGCAGCTTCGCGACAGGGTGGGAAGAGCAGTACTTC.

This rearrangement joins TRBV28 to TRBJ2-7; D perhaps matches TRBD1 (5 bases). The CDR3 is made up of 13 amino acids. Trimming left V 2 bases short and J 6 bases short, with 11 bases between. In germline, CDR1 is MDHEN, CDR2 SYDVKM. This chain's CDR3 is CASSLAGMGEQYF. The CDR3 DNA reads TGTGCCAGCAGTTTAGCAGGGATGGGCGAGCAGTACTTC.

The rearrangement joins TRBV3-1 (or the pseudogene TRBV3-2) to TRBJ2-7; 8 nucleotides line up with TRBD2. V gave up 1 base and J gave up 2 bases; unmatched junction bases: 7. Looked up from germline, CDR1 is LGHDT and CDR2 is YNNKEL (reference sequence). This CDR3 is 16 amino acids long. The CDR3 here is CASSQGVGGLAYEQYF. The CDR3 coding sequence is TGTGCCAGCAGCCAAGGGGTCGGGGGACTAGCCTACGAGCAGTACTTC.

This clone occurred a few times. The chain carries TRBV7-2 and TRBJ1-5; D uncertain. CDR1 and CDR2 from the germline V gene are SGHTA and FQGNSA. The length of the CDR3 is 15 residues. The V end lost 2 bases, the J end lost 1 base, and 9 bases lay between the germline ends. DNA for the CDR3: TGTGCCAGCAGCTTAAGTGCGGGAAGCAATCAGCCCCAGCATTTT. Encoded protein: CASSLSAGSNQPQHF.

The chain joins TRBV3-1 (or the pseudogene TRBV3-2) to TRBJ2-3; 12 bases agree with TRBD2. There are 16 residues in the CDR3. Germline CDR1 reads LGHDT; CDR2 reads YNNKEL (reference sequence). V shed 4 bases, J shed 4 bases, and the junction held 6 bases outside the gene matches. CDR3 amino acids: CASSPRLAGASDTQYF. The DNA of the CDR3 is TGTGCCAGCAGCCCTCGACTAGCGGGAGCGTCAGATACGCAGTATTTT.

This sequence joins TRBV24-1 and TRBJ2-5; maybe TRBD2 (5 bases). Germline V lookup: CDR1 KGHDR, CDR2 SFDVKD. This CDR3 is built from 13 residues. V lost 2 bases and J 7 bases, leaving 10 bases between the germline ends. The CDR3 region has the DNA TGTGCCACCAGTGATTCCAACCGGGGGACCCAGTACTTC. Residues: CATSDSNRGTQYF.

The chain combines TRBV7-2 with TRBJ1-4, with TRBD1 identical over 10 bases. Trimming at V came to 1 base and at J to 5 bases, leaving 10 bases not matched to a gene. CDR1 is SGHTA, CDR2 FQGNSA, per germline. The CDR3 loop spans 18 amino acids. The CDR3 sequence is CASSLGDFRGQGNEKLFF. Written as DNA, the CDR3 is TGTGCCAGCAGCTTAGGAGATTTTCGGGGACAGGGGAATGAAAAACTGTTTTTT.

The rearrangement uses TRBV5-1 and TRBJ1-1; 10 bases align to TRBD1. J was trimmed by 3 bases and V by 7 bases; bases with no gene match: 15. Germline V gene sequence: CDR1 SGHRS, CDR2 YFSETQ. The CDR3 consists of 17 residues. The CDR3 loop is CASHAGTGAFGDTEAFF. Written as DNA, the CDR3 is TGCGCCAGCCACGCCGGGACAGGGGCTTTTGGGGACACTGAAGCTTTCTTT.

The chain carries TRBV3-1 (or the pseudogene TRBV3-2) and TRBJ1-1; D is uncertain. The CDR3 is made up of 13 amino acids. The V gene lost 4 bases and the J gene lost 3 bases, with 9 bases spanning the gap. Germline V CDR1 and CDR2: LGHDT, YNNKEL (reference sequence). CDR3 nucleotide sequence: TGTGCCAGCAGCCGAGAGGTAGACACTGAAGCTTTCTTT. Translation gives CASSREVDTEAFF.

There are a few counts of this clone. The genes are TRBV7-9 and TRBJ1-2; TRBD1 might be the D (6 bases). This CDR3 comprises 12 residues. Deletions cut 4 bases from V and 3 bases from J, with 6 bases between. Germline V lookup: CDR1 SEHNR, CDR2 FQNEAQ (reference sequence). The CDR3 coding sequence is TGTGCCAGCAGCTGGACAGACTATGGCTACACCTTC. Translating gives CASSWTDYGYTF. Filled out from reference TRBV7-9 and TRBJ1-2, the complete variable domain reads DTGVSQNPRHKITKRGQNVTFRCDPISEHNRLYWYRQTLGQGPEFLTYFQNEAQLEKSRLLSDRFSAERPKGSFSTLEIQRTEQGDSAMYLCASSWTDYGYTFGSGTRLTVV.

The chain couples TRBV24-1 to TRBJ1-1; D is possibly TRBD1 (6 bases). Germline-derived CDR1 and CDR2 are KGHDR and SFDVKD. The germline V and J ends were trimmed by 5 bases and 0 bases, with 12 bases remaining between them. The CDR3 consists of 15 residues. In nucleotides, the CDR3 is TGTGCCACCAGTGCAGGGGACCTAATGAACACTGAAGCTTTCTTT. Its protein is CATSAGDLMNTEAFF.

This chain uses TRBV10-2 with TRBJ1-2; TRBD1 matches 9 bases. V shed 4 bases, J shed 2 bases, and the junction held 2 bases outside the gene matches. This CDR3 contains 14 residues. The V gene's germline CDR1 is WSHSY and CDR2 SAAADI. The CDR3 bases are TGCGCCAGCAGTGTTGACAGGGGGAACTATGGCTACACCTTC. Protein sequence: CASSVDRGNYGYTF.

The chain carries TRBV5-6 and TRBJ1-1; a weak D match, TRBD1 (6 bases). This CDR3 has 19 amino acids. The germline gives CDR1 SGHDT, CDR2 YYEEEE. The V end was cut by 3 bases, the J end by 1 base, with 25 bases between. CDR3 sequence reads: CASSWNRVWRILGNTEAFF. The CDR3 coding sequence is TGTGCCAGCAGCTGGAACAGGGTATGGCGCATTCTCGGGAACACTGAAGCTTTCTTT. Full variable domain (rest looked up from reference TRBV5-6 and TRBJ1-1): DAGVTQSPTHLIKTRGQQVTLRCSPKSGHDTVSWYQQALGQGPQFIFQYYEEEERQRGNFPDRFSGHQFPNYSSELNVNALLLGDSALYLCASSWNRVWRILGNTEAFFGQGTRLTVV.

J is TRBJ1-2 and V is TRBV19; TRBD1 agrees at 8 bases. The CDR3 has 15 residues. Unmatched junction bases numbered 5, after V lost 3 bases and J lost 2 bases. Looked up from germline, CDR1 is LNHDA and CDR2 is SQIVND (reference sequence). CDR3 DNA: TGTGCCAGTAGTATCCCCCGGACAGGGAACTATGGCTACACCTTC. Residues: CASSIPRTGNYGYTF. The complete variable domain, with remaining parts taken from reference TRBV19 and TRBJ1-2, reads DGGITQSPKYLFRKEGQNVTLSCEQNLNHDAMYWYRQDPGQGLRLIYYSQIVNDFQKGDIAEGYSVSREKKESFPLTVTSAQKNPTAFYLCASSIPRTGNYGYTFGSGTRLTVV.

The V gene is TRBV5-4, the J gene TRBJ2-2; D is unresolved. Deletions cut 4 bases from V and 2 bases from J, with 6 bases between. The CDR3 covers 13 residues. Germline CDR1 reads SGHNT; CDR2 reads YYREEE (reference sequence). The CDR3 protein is CASSLLNTGELFF. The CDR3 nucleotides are TGTGCCAGCAGCCTTCTCAACACCGGGGAGCTGTTTTTT.

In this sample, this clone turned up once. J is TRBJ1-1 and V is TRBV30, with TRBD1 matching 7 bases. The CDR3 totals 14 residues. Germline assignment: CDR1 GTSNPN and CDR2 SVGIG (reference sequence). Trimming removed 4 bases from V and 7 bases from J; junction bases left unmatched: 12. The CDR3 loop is CAWKIRGGYSEAFF. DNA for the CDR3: TGTGCCTGGAAGATACGAGGGGGCTACAGTGAAGCTTTCTTT.

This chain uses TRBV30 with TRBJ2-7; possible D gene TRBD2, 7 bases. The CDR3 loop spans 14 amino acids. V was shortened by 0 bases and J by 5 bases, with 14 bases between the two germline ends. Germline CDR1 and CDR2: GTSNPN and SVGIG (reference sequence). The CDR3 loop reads CAWSVLGGRNEQYF. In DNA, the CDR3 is TGTGCCTGGAGTGTACTGGGGGGGCGAAACGAGCAGTACTTC.